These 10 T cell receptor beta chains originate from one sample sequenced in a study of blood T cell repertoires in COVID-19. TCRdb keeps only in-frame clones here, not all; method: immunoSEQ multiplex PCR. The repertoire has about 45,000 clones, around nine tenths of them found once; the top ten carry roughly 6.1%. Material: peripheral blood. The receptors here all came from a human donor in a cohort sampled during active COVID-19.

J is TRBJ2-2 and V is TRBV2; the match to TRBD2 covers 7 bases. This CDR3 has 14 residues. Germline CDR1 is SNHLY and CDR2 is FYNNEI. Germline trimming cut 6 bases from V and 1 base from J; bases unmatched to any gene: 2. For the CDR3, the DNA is TGTGCCAGCAGAGGCGGGAGGAACACCGGGGAGCTGTTTTTT. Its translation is CASRGGRNTGELFF.

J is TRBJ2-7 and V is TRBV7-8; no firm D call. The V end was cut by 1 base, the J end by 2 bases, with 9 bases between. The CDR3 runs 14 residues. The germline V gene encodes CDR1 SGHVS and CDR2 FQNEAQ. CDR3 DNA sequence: TGTGCCAGCAGCTTAGGTAACTCTGCCTACGAGCAGTACTTC. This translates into CASSLGNSAYEQYF. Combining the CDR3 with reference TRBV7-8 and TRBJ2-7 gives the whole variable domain GAGVSQSPRYKVAKRGQDVALRCDPISGHVSLFWYQQALGQGPEFLTYFQNEAQLDKSGLPSDRFFAERPEGSVSTLKIQRTQQEDSAVYLCASSLGNSAYEQYFGPGTRLTVT.

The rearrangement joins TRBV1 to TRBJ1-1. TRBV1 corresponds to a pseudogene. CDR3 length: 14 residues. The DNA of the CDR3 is TGCACCAGCAGCCAAGATCTCTCGAACACTGAAGCTTTCTTT. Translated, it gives CTSSQDLSNTEAFF.

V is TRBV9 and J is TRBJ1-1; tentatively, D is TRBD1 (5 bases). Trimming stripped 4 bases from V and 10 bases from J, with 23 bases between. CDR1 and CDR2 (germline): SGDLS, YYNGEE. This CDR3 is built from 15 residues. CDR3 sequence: CASSSYPPGLWGAFF. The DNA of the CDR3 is TGTGCCAGCAGCTCCTACCCTCCAGGGCTATGGGGAGCTTTCTTT. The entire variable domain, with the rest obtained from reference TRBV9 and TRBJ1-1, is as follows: DSGVTQTPKHLITATGQRVTLRCSPRSGDLSVYWYQQSLDQGLQFLIQYYNGEERAKGNILERFSAQQFPDLHSELNLSSLELGDSALYFCASSSYPPGLWGAFFGQGTRLTVV.

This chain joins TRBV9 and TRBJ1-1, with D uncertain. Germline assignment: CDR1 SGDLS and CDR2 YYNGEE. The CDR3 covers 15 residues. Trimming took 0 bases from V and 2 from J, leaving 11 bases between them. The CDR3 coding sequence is TGTGCCAGCAGCGTAGAACCGACACACAACACTGAAGCTTTCTTT. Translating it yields CASSVEPTHNTEAFF.

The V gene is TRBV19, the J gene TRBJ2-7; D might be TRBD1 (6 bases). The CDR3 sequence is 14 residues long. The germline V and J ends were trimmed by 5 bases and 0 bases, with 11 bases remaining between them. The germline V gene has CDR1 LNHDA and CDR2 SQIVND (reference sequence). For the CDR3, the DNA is TGTGCCAGTAGTGCTCAGGGGAGCTCCTACGAGCAGTACTTC. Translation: CASSAQGSSYEQYF.

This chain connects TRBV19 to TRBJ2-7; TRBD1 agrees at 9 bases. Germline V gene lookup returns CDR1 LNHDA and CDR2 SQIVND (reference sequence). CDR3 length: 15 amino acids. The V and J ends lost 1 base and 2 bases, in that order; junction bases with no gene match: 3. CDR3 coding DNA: TGTGCCAGTAGTATAGCAGGGACAGGGACCTACGAGCAGTACTTC. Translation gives CASSIAGTGTYEQYF.

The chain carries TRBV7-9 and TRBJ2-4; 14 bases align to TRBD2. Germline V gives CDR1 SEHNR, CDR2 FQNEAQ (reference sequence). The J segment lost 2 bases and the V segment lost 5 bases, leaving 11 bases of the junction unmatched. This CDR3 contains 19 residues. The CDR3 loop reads CASSLRLAGGPVTKNIQYF. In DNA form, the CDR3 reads TGTGCCAGCAGCCTGAGACTAGCGGGAGGGCCTGTTACCAAAAACATTCAGTACTTC.

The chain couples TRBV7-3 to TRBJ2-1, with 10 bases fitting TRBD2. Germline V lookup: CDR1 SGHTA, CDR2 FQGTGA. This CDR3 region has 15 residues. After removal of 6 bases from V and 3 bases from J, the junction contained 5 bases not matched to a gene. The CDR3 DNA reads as TGTGCCAGCAGAGCTAGCGGGAGTGGCTACAATGAGCAGTTCTTC. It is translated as CASRASGSGYNEQFF.

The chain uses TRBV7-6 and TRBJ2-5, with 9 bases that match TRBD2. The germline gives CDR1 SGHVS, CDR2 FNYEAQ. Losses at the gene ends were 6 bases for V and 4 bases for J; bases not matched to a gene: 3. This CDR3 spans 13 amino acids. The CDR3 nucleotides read TGTGCCAGCAGTAGCGGGAGTCGAGAGACCCAGTACTTC. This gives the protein CASSSGSRETQYF.